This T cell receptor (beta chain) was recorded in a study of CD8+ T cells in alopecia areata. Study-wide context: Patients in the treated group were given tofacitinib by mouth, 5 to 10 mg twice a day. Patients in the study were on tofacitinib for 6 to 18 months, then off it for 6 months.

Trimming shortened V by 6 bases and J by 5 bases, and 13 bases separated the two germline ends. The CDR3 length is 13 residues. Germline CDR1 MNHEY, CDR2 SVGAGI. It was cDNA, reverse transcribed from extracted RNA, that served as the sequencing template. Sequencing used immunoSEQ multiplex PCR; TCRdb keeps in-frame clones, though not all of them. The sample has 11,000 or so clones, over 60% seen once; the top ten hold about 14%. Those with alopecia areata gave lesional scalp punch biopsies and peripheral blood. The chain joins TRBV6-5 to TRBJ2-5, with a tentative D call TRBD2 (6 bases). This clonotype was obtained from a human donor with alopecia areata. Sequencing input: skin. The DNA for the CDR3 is TGTGCCAGCAGCAGCGCGGGGTGGGAGACCCAGTACTTC. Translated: CASSSAGWETQYF.